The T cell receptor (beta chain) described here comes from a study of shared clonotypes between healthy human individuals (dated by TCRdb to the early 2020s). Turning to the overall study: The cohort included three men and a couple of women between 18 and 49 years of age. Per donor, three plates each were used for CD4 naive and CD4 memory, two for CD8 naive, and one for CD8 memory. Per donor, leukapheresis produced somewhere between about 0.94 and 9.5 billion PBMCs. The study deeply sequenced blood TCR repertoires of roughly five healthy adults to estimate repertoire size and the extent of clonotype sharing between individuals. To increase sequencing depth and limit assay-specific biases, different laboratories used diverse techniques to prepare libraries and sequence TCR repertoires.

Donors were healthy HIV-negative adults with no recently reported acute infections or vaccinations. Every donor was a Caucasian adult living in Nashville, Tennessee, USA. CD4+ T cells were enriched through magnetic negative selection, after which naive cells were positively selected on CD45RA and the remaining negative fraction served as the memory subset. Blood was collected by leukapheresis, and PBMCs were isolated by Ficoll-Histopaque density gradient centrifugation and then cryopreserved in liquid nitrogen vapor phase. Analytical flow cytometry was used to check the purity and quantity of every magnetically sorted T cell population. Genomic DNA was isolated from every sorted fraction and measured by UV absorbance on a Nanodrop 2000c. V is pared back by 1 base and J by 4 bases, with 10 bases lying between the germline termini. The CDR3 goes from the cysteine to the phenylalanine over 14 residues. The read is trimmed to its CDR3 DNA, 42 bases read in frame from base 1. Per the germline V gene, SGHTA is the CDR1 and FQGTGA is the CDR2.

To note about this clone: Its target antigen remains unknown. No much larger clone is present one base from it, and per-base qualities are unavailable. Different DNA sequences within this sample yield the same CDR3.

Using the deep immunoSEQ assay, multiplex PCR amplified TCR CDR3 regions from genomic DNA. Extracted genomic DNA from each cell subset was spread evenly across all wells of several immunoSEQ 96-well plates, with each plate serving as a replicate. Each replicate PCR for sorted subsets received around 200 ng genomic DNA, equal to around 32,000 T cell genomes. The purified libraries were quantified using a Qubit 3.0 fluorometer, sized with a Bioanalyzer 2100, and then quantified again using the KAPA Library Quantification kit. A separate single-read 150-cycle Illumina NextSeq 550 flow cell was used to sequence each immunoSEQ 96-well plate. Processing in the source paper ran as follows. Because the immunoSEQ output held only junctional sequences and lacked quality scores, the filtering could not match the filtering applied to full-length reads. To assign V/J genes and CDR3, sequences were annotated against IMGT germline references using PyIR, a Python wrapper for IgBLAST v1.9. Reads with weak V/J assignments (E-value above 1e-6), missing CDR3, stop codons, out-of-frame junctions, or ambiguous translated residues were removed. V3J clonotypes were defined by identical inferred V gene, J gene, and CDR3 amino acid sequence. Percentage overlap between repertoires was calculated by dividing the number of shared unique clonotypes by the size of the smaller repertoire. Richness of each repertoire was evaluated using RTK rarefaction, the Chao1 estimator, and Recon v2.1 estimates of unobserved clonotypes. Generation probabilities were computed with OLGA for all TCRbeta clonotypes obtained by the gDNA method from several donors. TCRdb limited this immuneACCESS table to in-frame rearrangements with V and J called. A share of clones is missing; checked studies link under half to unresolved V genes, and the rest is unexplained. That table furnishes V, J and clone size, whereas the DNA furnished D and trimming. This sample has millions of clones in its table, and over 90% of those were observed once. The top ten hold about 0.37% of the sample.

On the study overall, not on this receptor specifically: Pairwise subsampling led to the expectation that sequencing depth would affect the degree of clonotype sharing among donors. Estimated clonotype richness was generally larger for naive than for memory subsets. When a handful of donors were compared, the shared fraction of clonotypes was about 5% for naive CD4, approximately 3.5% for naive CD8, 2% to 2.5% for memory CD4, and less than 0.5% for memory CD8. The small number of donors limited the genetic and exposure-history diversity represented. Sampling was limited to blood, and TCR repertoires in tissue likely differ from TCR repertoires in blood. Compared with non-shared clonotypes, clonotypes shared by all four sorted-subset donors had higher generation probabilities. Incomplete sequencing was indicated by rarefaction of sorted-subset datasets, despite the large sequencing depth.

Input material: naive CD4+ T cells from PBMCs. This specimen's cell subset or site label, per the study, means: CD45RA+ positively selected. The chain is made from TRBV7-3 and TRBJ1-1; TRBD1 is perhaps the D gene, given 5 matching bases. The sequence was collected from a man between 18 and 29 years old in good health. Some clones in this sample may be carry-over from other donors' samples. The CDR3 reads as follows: CASSLIGAGTEAFF. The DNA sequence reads TGTGCCAGCAGCTTAATCGGGGCTGGCACTGAAGCTTTCTTT. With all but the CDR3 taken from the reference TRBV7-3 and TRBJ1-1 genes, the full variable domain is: GAGVSQTPSNKVTEKGKYVELRCDPISGHTALYWYRQSLGQGPEFLIYFQGTGAADDSGLPNDRFFAVRPEGSVSTLKIQRTERGDSAVYLCASSLIGAGTEAFFGQGTRLTVV.